This TCR beta chain was obtained from a study of Tregs in tolerant kidney transplant recipients. The CDR3 runs 17 residues. V was trimmed by 3 bases and J by 3 bases, leaving 21 bases between them. The germline V gene encodes CDR1 WNHNN and CDR2 SYGVQD (reference sequence). Repertoires were generated with immunoSEQ multiplex PCR, while TCRdb's copy carries only in-frame clones and drops some. Of 200,000 to 300,000 clones listed, about 80% are singletons. This clone turned up a few times. This CDR3 is also generated by other DNA sequences in the sample. The receptor's source is a human donor in good health. Sequenced sample: CD4+ T cells from blood. This chain joins TRBV10-1 and TRBJ2-7; D remains unclear. Written as DNA, the CDR3 is TGCGCCAGCAGTGAAAAAAAGGGTCTGCTATCGGGCTACGAGCAGTACTTC. This gives the protein CASSEKKGLLSGYEQYF.